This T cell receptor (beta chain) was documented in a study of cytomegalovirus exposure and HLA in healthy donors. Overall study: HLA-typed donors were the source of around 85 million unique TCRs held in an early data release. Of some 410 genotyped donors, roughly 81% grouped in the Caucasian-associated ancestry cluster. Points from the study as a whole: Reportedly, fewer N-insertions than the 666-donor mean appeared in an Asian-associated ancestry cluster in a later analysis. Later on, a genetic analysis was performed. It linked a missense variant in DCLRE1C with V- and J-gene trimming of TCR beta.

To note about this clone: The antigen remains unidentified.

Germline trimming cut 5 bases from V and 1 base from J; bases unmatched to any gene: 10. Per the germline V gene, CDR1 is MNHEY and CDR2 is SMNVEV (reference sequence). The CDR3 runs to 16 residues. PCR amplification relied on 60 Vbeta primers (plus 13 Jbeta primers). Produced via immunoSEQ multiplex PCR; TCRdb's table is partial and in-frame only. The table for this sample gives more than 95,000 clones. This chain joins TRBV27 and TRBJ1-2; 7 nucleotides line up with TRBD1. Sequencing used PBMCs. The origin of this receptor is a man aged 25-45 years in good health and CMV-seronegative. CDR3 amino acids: CASSPSGQIFNYGYTF. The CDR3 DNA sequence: TGTGCCAGCAGTCCCTCGGGACAGATTTTTAACTATGGCTACACCTTC.